This TCR beta chain was sequenced for a study of breast tumors, draining lymph nodes, adjacent tissues. TCRdb re-analysed the multiplex PCR reads in MiXCR, keeping a single row per CDR3 protein. The repertoire consists of about 16,000 distinct CDR3 sequences, with 40% to 55% occurring once and the leading ten covering roughly 13%. The CDR3 is made up of 13 amino acids. Trimming took off 4 bases at V and 5 bases at J, with 11 bases between the two ends. Germline CDR1 LNHDA, CDR2 SQIVND (reference sequence). This clonotype was detected ten times or more. The TCR comes from a female donor with breast cancer. Some clones in this sample may be carry-over from other donors' samples. The material sequenced was tumor-adjacent breast tissue. V and J are TRBV19 and TRBJ1-1; D is uncertain. CDR3 nucleotide sequence: TGTGCCAGTAGTAACACAGAGGGAACTGAAGCTTTCTTT. It codes for CASSNTEGTEAFF.